A selection of T cell receptor beta chains follows, all from one sample in a study of blood T cell repertoires in COVID-19. Only in-frame clones appear in the TCRdb table, and some are missing; sequencing was by immunoSEQ multiplex PCR. The profile shows 40,000 to 60,000 clones, around 68% of them singletons. The sample consisted of peripheral blood. The receptor source for this set is a woman aged 70-85 years with acute or convalescent COVID-19. Each CDR3 is given with its conserved first and last residue. Fields, in order: CDR3 DNA, CDR3 protein, V gene, CDR3 length, clone size, J gene, D gene. The D gene is left open where the match is weak. Clone sizes are given selectively: once, few, many, or a class where the clone is expanded.

DNA: TGTGCCAGCAGCCTGGACAGGTTTAACGAGCAGTACTTC; CDR3: CASSLDRFNEQYF; V: TRBV28; length: 13; size: NA; J: TRBJ2-7; D: TRBD1
DNA: TGTGCCAGCAGCTTGATTCACACCTACAATGAGCAGTTCTTC; CDR3: CASSLIHTYNEQFF; V: TRBV5-6; length: 14; size: NA; J: TRBJ2-1; D: NA
DNA: TGCAGTGCTAGTGACCTGGGGCAGGGTAGTGGGGAGACCCAGTACTTC; CDR3: CSASDLGQGSGETQYF; V: TRBV20-1; length: 16; size: NA; J: TRBJ2-5; D: NA
DNA: TGTGCCAGCAGTCGGGACAGGGGGTCCCACGAGCAGTACTTC; CDR3: CASSRDRGSHEQYF; V: TRBV6-5; length: 14; size: few; J: TRBJ2-7; D: TRBD1
DNA: TGTGCCAGCAGTGAAGCCCCGGGGGGCTCCTACGAGCAGTACTTC; CDR3: CASSEAPGGSYEQYF; V: TRBV6-1; length: 15; size: once; J: TRBJ2-7; D: TRBD2
DNA: TGTGCCAGCAGCCAAGATAGACCGAGGGCTAACTATGGCTACACCTTC; CDR3: CASSQDRPRANYGYTF; V: TRBV14; length: 16; size: NA; J: TRBJ1-2; D: NA
DNA: TGTGCCAGCAGTCTAGGAATAGCGGGAGGGGGGGAGACCCAGTACTTC; CDR3: CASSLGIAGGGETQYF; V: TRBV2; length: 16; size: few; J: TRBJ2-5; D: TRBD2
DNA: TGTGCCAGCAGTTACTGGGGGCCCCAGGGGCAGTTCTTC; CDR3: CASSYWGPQGQFF; V: TRBV6-6; length: 13; size: NA; J: TRBJ2-1; D: NA
DNA: TGTGCCAGCAGCTTAAATAGTGGCAGGCAAGCTTTCTTT; CDR3: CASSLNSGRQAFF; V: TRBV11-2; length: 13; size: NA; J: TRBJ1-1; D: NA
DNA: TGCGCCAGCAGCCAAGAACCAGGGTCTAGTTCACCCCTCCACTTT; CDR3: CASSQEPGSSSPLHF; V: TRBV4-1; length: 15; size: NA; J: TRBJ1-6; D: NA
DNA: TGCGCCAGCAGCCAAGTTCAGCGATTCTATAATTCACCCCTCCACTTT; CDR3: CASSQVQRFYNSPLHF; V: TRBV4-1; length: 16; size: NA; J: TRBJ1-6; D: NA
DNA: TGTGCCAGCAGCTTAACGAGGGACACTGAAGCTTTCTTT; CDR3: CASSLTRDTEAFF; V: TRBV11-2; length: 13; size: NA; J: TRBJ1-1; D: NA
DNA: TGTGCCAGCAGTTACCCGCCGGGAGGGGCTAGCACAGATACGCAGTATTTT; CDR3: CASSYPPGGASTDTQYF; V: TRBV6-2/TRBV6-3; length: 17; size: NA; J: TRBJ2-3; D: TRBD2
DNA: TGTGCCAGCAGCTTAGCGACAGTCTCTGGAAACACCATATATTTT; CDR3: CASSLATVSGNTIYF; V: TRBV7-8; length: 15; size: NA; J: TRBJ1-3; D: NA
DNA: TGTGCCAGCAGTTTCAATCGGGGATCCGGGGAGCTGTTTTTT; CDR3: CASSFNRGSGELFF; V: TRBV27; length: 14; size: few; J: TRBJ2-2; D: NA
DNA: TGTGCCAGCTCGGAGGGCTACAGGATCCACGAGCAGTACTTC; CDR3: CASSEGYRIHEQYF; V: TRBV13; length: 14; size: NA; J: TRBJ2-7; D: NA
DNA: TGTGCCAGCAGCTTCTTTCGGGACAGGCGCAATCAGCCCCAGCATTTT; CDR3: CASSFFRDRRNQPQHF; V: TRBV11-2; length: 16; size: NA; J: TRBJ1-5; D: TRBD1
DNA: TGTGCCAGCAGTAGAGCATTTGAAGTAGACACTGAAGCTTTCTTT; CDR3: CASSRAFEVDTEAFF; V: TRBV6-6; length: 15; size: NA; J: TRBJ1-1; D: NA
DNA: TGTGCCAGCAGCAAACCGCAGGAGGGGTCTCCCTACGAGCAGTACTTC; CDR3: CASSKPQEGSPYEQYF; V: TRBV21-1; length: 16; size: NA; J: TRBJ2-7; D: NA
DNA: TGCAGCGTTGAGGCAGGGGGGGAGACCCAGTACTTC; CDR3: CSVEAGGETQYF; V: TRBV29-1; length: 12; size: NA; J: TRBJ2-5; D: NA
DNA: TGCGCCAGCAGTGAGTCTGGAGTTTCACCCCTCCACTTT; CDR3: CASSESGVSPLHF; V: TRBV10-1; length: 13; size: once; J: TRBJ1-6; D: NA
DNA: TGCGCCAGCAGCCCCGACCCTCTAGCGGGAGGCCCCCAGTACTTC; CDR3: CASSPDPLAGGPQYF; V: TRBV5-1; length: 15; size: NA; J: TRBJ2-7; D: TRBD2
DNA: TGCAGTGCTAGTAGGTTACAGAATGAGCAGTTCTTC; CDR3: CSASRLQNEQFF; V: TRBV20-1; length: 12; size: NA; J: TRBJ2-1; D: NA
DNA: TGTGCCAGCAGCTTTACTAGCGGGAGTCCCAAAAACATTCAGTACTTC; CDR3: CASSFTSGSPKNIQYF; V: TRBV5-8; length: 16; size: NA; J: TRBJ2-4; D: TRBD2
DNA: TGTGCCAGCAGGAGAGAGTCCGGGTCCTCCAATGAGCAGTTCTTC; CDR3: CASRRESGSSNEQFF; V: TRBV2; length: 15; size: once; J: TRBJ2-1; D: NA
DNA: TGTGCCAGCAGTTCACGCGGTCACAATGAGCAGTTCTTC; CDR3: CASSSRGHNEQFF; V: TRBV12-3/TRBV12-4; length: 13; size: NA; J: TRBJ2-1; D: NA
DNA: TGTGCCACCAGCAGGGAGACAGCTAACTATGGCTACACCTTC; CDR3: CATSRETANYGYTF; V: TRBV15; length: 14; size: NA; J: TRBJ1-2; D: NA
DNA: TGTGCCAGCAGTGAAGGGACAGGGAGCACAGATACGCAGTATTTT; CDR3: CASSEGTGSTDTQYF; V: TRBV2; length: 15; size: once; J: TRBJ2-3; D: TRBD1
DNA: TGTGCCAGCAGCTTCCCGGGACTACCTAGCACAGATACGCAGTATTTT; CDR3: CASSFPGLPSTDTQYF; V: TRBV7-9; length: 16; size: NA; J: TRBJ2-3; D: TRBD2
DNA: TGCAGCGTTGTCTTCATCGTCGGGGGGGCGGCTTTCTTT; CDR3: CSVVFIVGGAAFF; V: TRBV29-1; length: 13; size: few; J: TRBJ1-1; D: NA
DNA: TGTGCCACCAGCAGTCGGACAGGGGGTGTAGAGACCCAGTACTTC; CDR3: CATSSRTGGVETQYF; V: TRBV15; length: 15; size: NA; J: TRBJ2-5; D: TRBD1
DNA: TGTGCCAGCAGCTTATACAGTAATTCACCCCTCCACTTT; CDR3: CASSLYSNSPLHF; V: TRBV11-3; length: 13; size: few; J: TRBJ1-6; D: NA
DNA: TGTGCCAGCAGTTACTCCGGGCTGGGGGGCGAGCAGTACTTC; CDR3: CASSYSGLGGEQYF; V: TRBV6-2/TRBV6-3; length: 14; size: NA; J: TRBJ2-7; D: NA
DNA: TGTGCCAGCAGTGAGAGAGTGAGTGTTCAGCCCCAGCATTTT; CDR3: CASSERVSVQPQHF; V: TRBV2; length: 14; size: NA; J: TRBJ1-5; D: NA
DNA: TGTGCCAGAGGGGTAGGGGGCTACACCTTC; CDR3: CARGVGGYTF; V: TRBV27; length: 10; size: few; J: TRBJ1-2; D: NA
DNA: TGTGCCAGCAGCCCAGGGACAGGGGCCAACACCGGGGAGCTGTTTTTT; CDR3: CASSPGTGANTGELFF; V: TRBV5-4; length: 16; size: NA; J: TRBJ2-2; D: TRBD1
DNA: TGTGCCAGCAGTTTAGACAGGGGGTACCAAGAGACCCAGTACTTC; CDR3: CASSLDRGYQETQYF; V: TRBV3-1/TRBV3-2; length: 15; size: NA; J: TRBJ2-5; D: TRBD1
DNA: TGTGCCAGCAGCCGGTGGACAGGTGGGCTCTTGGGGCTCGAAGAGACCCAGTACTTC; CDR3: CASSRWTGGLLGLEETQYF; V: TRBV5-4; length: 19; size: once; J: TRBJ2-5; D: TRBD1
DNA: TGTGCCAGCAGCAAAGATGAAAGGGTCCGGGGCTATGGCTACACCTTC; CDR3: CASSKDERVRGYGYTF; V: TRBV21-1; length: 16; size: NA; J: TRBJ1-2; D: NA
DNA: TGTGCCAGCAGTGATGGGGGACAGGGGTACTACGAGCAGTACTTC; CDR3: CASSDGGQGYYEQYF; V: TRBV2; length: 15; size: NA; J: TRBJ2-7; D: TRBD1
DNA: TGTGCCAGCTCATCTGGCAGGGACTATGGCTACACCTTC; CDR3: CASSSGRDYGYTF; V: TRBV18; length: 13; size: NA; J: TRBJ1-2; D: NA
DNA: TGTGCCAGCAGCGTATATGCGGAACCCGGGGCCAACGTCCTGACTTTC; CDR3: CASSVYAEPGANVLTF; V: TRBV7-3; length: 16; size: NA; J: TRBJ2-6; D: NA
DNA: TGCGCCAGCAGCCCTCGACTAGCGGAAGAGACCCAGTACTTC; CDR3: CASSPRLAEETQYF; V: TRBV5-1; length: 14; size: NA; J: TRBJ2-5; D: TRBD2
DNA: TGTGCCAGCAGTTTTCTAGCGGGAGCCTCCTACAATGAGCAGTTCTTC; CDR3: CASSFLAGASYNEQFF; V: TRBV28; length: 16; size: NA; J: TRBJ2-1; D: TRBD2
DNA: TGTGCCAGCAGCCCCCCCGGGACTAGTTTCAATGAGCAGTTCTTC; CDR3: CASSPPGTSFNEQFF; V: TRBV5-4; length: 15; size: few; J: TRBJ2-1; D: TRBD2
DNA: TGTGCCAGCAGCTGGGCGGGGACAGGGGGCACAGATACGCAGTATTTT; CDR3: CASSWAGTGGTDTQYF; V: TRBV7-9; length: 16; size: NA; J: TRBJ2-3; D: TRBD1
DNA: TGTGCCAGCAGCAAACAGGGGGTGAGCAATCAGCCCCAGCATTTT; CDR3: CASSKQGVSNQPQHF; V: TRBV6-5; length: 15; size: few; J: TRBJ1-5; D: TRBD1
DNA: TGTGCCAGCAGCGTAGACAACCAGGGGTCTGGCTACACCTTC; CDR3: CASSVDNQGSGYTF; V: TRBV9; length: 14; size: NA; J: TRBJ1-2; D: NA
DNA: TGTGCCAGCAGCCCAGTCGGACTAGGGGACGAGCAGTACTTC; CDR3: CASSPVGLGDEQYF; V: TRBV6-5; length: 14; size: many; J: TRBJ2-7; D: TRBD2
DNA: TGTGCCAGCAGTTTTAGTCTAACTGAAGCTTTCTTT; CDR3: CASSFSLTEAFF; V: TRBV12-3/TRBV12-4; length: 12; size: NA; J: TRBJ1-1; D: NA
DNA: TGTGCCAGCAGCTTTGGAGGACTAGCGGGAGAGTATAATGAGCAGTTCTTC; CDR3: CASSFGGLAGEYNEQFF; V: TRBV7-2; length: 17; size: NA; J: TRBJ2-1; D: TRBD2
DNA: TGTGCCAGCAGCCAACAGGGGGCGCTAAAAAACGAGCAGTACTTC; CDR3: CASSQQGALKNEQYF; V: TRBV16; length: 15; size: NA; J: TRBJ2-7; D: TRBD1
DNA: TGTGCCAGCAGCTTTTTACCAATTACTAGTGCAGATACGCAGTATTTT; CDR3: CASSFLPITSADTQYF; V: TRBV7-2; length: 16; size: NA; J: TRBJ2-3; D: NA
DNA: TGTGCCAGCAGCTTAGCCAATTATGGCTACACCTTC; CDR3: CASSLANYGYTF; V: TRBV7-2; length: 12; size: NA; J: TRBJ1-2; D: NA